The clone carrying this T cell receptor beta chain was observed a few times. Its antigen is not identified. The entry originates in a study of T-cell memory formation after mild COVID-19. Study details: Largely donor-specific TCR clusters were found. Study-wide findings and caveats: Several responding clones turned up in pre-infection memory, indicating that cross-reactive memory may have taken part. Among contracting clones, CD4+ were mainly CM/EM and CD8+ enriched in EMRA.

Germline assignment: CDR1 LNHDA and CDR2 SQIVND (reference sequence). V was pared by 6 bases and J by 3 bases, with 8 bases between. This CDR3 has 12 amino acids. TCRdb fed the 5' RACE reads into MiXCR, producing one record per CDR3 protein. The sample lists 580,000 or so distinct CDR3 sequences; roughly 17% were seen once. The TCR was taken from an adult woman who had mild COVID-19 (a few samples of this study predate the infection). Cell type and time point are not known. The chain employs TRBV19 and TRBJ1-1; D uncertain. Sequencing input: PBMCs or a T cell subset sorted from them (not recorded which). CDR3 sequence: CASRDGYTEAFF. The CDR3, as DNA: TGTGCCAGTAGGGACGGGTACACTGAAGCTTTCTTT.